Sequencing of this TCR beta chain was carried out in a study of blood T cell repertoires in COVID-19. The overall study: Specimens from acute and convalescent COVID-19 originated in the United States, Italy and Spain. T cells, B-cell-depleted T cells, or PBMCs provided the cDNA or gDNA that served as material.

This CDR3 comprises 13 residues. Trimming removed 6 bases from V and 2 bases from J, with 10 bases in between. Germline V gives CDR1 WSHSY, CDR2 SAAADI. A Seattle source enrolled patients during active infection and followed them longitudinally. Authors' data handling: Amplification with reference gene primers provided the estimates of nucleated cell counts. The method was immunoSEQ multiplex PCR; TCRdb's version includes in-frame clones alone and lacks a portion of them. The V and J calls and the clone size are those of that table, but D and trimming were determined from the DNA. The sample contains some 110,000 clones, over 65% of which appear only once.

What was sequenced was peripheral blood. This chain connects TRBV10-2 to TRBJ1-1; D is uncertain. This receptor was taken from a man older than 75 with COVID-19, enrolled during active disease. CDR3 protein: CASSREANTEAFF. In DNA, the CDR3 is TGCGCCAGCAGCCGGGAGGCTAACACTGAAGCTTTCTTT.